The rows below give T cell receptor beta chains drawn from one sample of a study of T cell clusters in autoimmune cytopenias. TCRdb reanalyzed the multiplex PCR reads and collapses them to one entry per CDR3 protein, without DNA. Reported are fewer than 8,500 distinct CDR3 sequences; the ten largest clones contain roughly 9.9%. The same specimen was also included in a second study, on T cell repertoires in aging, cancer and after chemotherapy.

Input material: peripheral blood. These receptors all come from a human donor in good health. Each CDR3 is given with its conserved first and last residue. Some rows mark clone size as missing; the rest say once, few, many or name a class of expanded clone.

j_call clone_size v_call cdr3_aa
TRBJ1-6 - TRBV6-6 CASSYSKGDSPLHF
TRBJ1-1 - TRBV29-1 CSAAGGRNTEAFF
TRBJ2-5 - TRBV18 CASSPSHQETQYF
TRBJ2-1 medium-sized TRBV30 CATAPSGDYNEQFF
TRBJ2-3 - TRBV6-5 CASSEVGGHTDTQYF
TRBJ2-3 medium-sized TRBV19 CASSAPGGSTDTQYF
TRBJ1-5 - TRBV19 CASSLAPRGRRAGRDSNQPQHF
TRBJ1-1 - TRBV6-5 CASSYGQGRAEAFF
TRBJ1-2 - TRBV6-1 CASSERGRYGYTF
TRBJ1-1 - TRBV6-2/TRBV6-3 CASSEVVLGQYEAFF